This TCR beta chain was identified in a study of shared clonotypes between healthy human individuals. The CDR3 runs 15 residues. Germline lookup yields CDR1 LGHNA and CDR2 YNFKEQ. Remarks on this clone: The antigen is not known. The junction differs from germline at one of its ends, possibly a read error.

The study separated CD4+ cells into CD45RA+ naive and CD45RA-negative memory subsets. Only in-frame clones appear in the TCRdb table, and some are missing; sequencing was by immunoSEQ multiplex PCR. Of around 2.5 million clones in the sample, approximately 94% were seen once. Whole-study findings and limits: Relative to their counterparts shared across all four donors, non-shared clonotypes exhibited diminished generation probabilities.

Input material: naive CD4+ T cells from PBMCs. Regarding subset: CD45RA+ positively selected. The clonotype comes from a man between 18 and 29 years old in good health. Some clones in this sample may be carry-over from other donors' samples. The chain combines TRBV4-2 with TRBJ2-2, with 10 positions matching TRBD2. The chain's CDR3 is CASTQAGGPAGELFF. The CDR3 DNA reads TGTGCCAGCACCCAAGCGGGAGGGCCCGCCGGGGAGCTGTTTTTT.